This TCR beta chain was captured by sequencing in a study of CD8 T cells in Susac syndrome. The study's findings and limits: In Susac syndrome, CD8+ expansion was highest in TEMRA and active disease. Total CD8+ repertoires held 15 to 20 Susac-specific public clones, while CD8+ TEMRA repertoires held a few.

RNA totalling roughly 0.45 to 1 ug underwent reverse transcription with random hexamers. TCRdb independently ran MiXCR on the immunoSEQ multiplex PCR reads; one entry per CDR3 protein. The table lists some 130,000 distinct CDR3 sequences, about 95% of them singletons. As regards this clonotype: Its specificity is unknown.

This TCR came from a human donor with Susac syndrome. The source material was CD8+ T cells from PBMCs.

CDR3 sequence (DNA): TGTGCCAGCAGCTTAGAATCTGGGGGTCCTATGGACGAGCAGTACTTC. The encoded protein is CASSLESGGPMDEQYF. V is TRBV11-2 and J is TRBJ2-7; D might be TRBD1 or TRBD2, each matching 5 bases. In germline, CDR1 is SGHAT, CDR2 FQNNGV. V shed 0 bases and J shed 5 bases, with 17 bases lying between them. The length of the CDR3 is 16 residues.